The 32 T cell receptor beta chains below were found in one sample sequenced in a study of shared clonotypes between healthy human individuals. The method was immunoSEQ multiplex PCR; TCRdb's version includes in-frame clones alone and lacks a portion of them. Among some 2.3 million clones listed, approximately 95% were seen once. Input material: naive CD4+ T cells from PBMCs. Indicated subset: CD45RA+ positively selected. These receptors were collected from a man aged 18-30 years in good health. Some clones in this sample may be carry-over from other donors' samples.

Comment on this clone: The same CDR3 is also encoded by other DNA sequences in this sample. The chain recombines TRBV28 with TRBJ1-5; D ambiguous. Germline-derived CDR1 and CDR2 are MDHEN and SYDVKM. CDR3 length equals 12 residues. Trimming took off 5 bases at V and 1 base at J, with 3 bases between the two ends. As DNA, the CDR3 is TGTGCCAGCAGTACGAGCAATCAGCCCCAGCATTTT. This gives the protein CASSTSNQPQHF.

The chain recombines TRBV7-2 with TRBJ2-7; no firm D call. Germline V gene data show CDR1 as SGHTA and CDR2 as FQGNSA. Trimming cost V 3 bases and J 2 bases, with 11 bases left between them. CDR3 length: 14 residues. The CDR3 region has the DNA TGTGCCAGCAGCTTTATCCTTCCCGCCTACGAGCAGTACTTC. Protein: CASSFILPAYEQYF.

Notes on this clone: The limits of the CDR3 on the DNA are not certain, so only TCRdb's listed CDR3 is given. This rearrangement joins TRBV2 to TRBJ2-5. The germline gives CDR1 SNHLY, CDR2 FYNNEI. The length of the CDR3 is 14 amino acids, counting both ends. The CDR3 loop is CASSDFRARETQYF.

V usage is TRBV4-2 and J usage is TRBJ2-2; D is perhaps TRBD2 (5 bases). CDR3 size: 15 residues. V lost 6 bases and J lost 1, with 12 bases in between. The germline gives CDR1 LGHNA, CDR2 YNFKEQ. For the CDR3, the DNA is TGTGCCAGCAGGTCGAGCGGAGGGAACACCGGGGAGCTGTTTTTT. Protein product: CASRSSGGNTGELFF.

This chain joins TRBV9 and TRBJ2-5, with D unresolved. The V gene lost 8 bases and the J gene lost 0 bases, with 11 bases spanning the gap. This CDR3 is 13 amino acids long. Germline-derived CDR1 and CDR2 are SGDLS and YYNGEE. In DNA form, the CDR3 reads TGTGCCAGTGCGTCGGGCTACCAAGAGACCCAGTACTTC. This codes for CASASGYQETQYF.

V and J are TRBV5-1 and TRBJ2-7, with 8 bases matching TRBD2. Germline V CDR1 and CDR2: SGHRS, YFSETQ. The CDR3 is 13 amino acids. The junction had 6 bases not matched to a gene; V was cut back by 5 bases and J by 5 bases. Here the CDR3 reads CASRPSGSDEQYF. Written as DNA, the CDR3 is TGCGCCAGCAGGCCGAGCGGGAGCGACGAGCAGTACTTC.

About this clone itself: The sample has other DNA sequences that encode this CDR3 too. The V gene is TRBV30, the J gene TRBJ1-3, with D unresolved. The CDR3 runs 13 residues. Trimming pared 0 bases from V and 4 bases from J, leaving 7 bases between. The germline V gene encodes CDR1 GTSNPN and CDR2 SVGIG (reference sequence). The CDR3 spells CAWSVRGGNTIYF. Written as DNA, the CDR3 is TGTGCCTGGAGTGTGAGAGGGGGAAACACCATATATTTT.

CDR3 bases: TGTGCCAGCAGCTTACGTTTCCGTCTGCGGGAGGCGGGTGAGCAGTTCTTC. This translates into CASSLRFRLREAGEQFF. The chain employs TRBV7-6 and TRBJ2-1, with TRBD2 identical over 8 bases. V was clipped by 2 bases and J by 9 bases; unmatched bases: 15. Germline V CDR1 and CDR2: SGHVS, FNYEAQ. The CDR3 runs 17 residues.

V and J are TRBV28 and TRBJ2-7; possibly TRBD1 for D (5 bases). This CDR3 has 15 residues. Trimming cost V 2 bases and J 0 bases, with 11 bases left between them. The germline V gene has CDR1 MDHEN and CDR2 SYDVKM. The CDR3 region is CASSLQGAPSYEQYF. In DNA, the CDR3 is TGTGCCAGCAGTTTACAGGGTGCCCCCTCCTACGAGCAGTACTTC.

Remarks on this clone: This specimen includes other DNA sequences encoding the same CDR3. V and J are TRBV29-1 and TRBJ2-5, with D perhaps being TRBD1 or TRBD2 (6 bases each). Germline loops: CDR1 SQVTM, CDR2 ANQGSEA. CDR3 length: 11 amino acids. V lost 4 bases and J 5 bases, leaving 8 bases between the germline ends. CDR3 loop: CSVVGGETQYF. DNA for the CDR3: TGCAGCGTTGTAGGGGGGGAGACCCAGTACTTC. Complete variable domain (other parts from reference TRBV29-1 and TRBJ2-5): SAVISQKPSRDICQRGTSLTIQCQVDSQVTMMFWYRQQPGQSLTLIATANQGSEATYESGFVIDKFPISRPNLTFSTLTVSNMSPEDSSIYLCSVVGGETQYFGPGTRLLVL.

The chain has TRBV5-1 and TRBJ2-7; no definite D call. Germline assignment: CDR1 SGHRS and CDR2 YFSETQ. The germline V and J ends were trimmed by 0 bases and 0 bases, with 16 bases remaining between them. The length of the CDR3 is 17 residues. The CDR3 nucleotides are TGCGCCAGCAGCTTGGGGACCCCTCCCCTTAGCTCCTACGAGCAGTACTTC. It encodes CASSLGTPPLSSYEQYF.

The chain recombines TRBV5-6 with TRBJ2-2; D is unclear. Germline values: CDR1 SGHDT, CDR2 YYEEEE. V dropped 0 bases and J dropped 5 bases, with 5 bases sitting between them. The CDR3 is made up of 13 amino acids. The CDR3 is CASSLGATGELFF. CDR3 bases: TGTGCCAGCAGCTTGGGGGCTACCGGGGAGCTGTTTTTT.

This chain connects TRBV6-1 to TRBJ2-7; D uncertain. Germline CDR1 MNHNS, CDR2 SASEGT. V lost 6 bases to trimming and J lost 6 bases, with 9 bases between them. CDR3 length: 11 amino acids. Here the CDR3 reads CASSPFSEQYF. The CDR3 nucleotides read TGTGCCAGCAGCCCCTTTTCCGAGCAGTACTTC.

For the CDR3, the DNA is TGCGCCAGCAGCTTGGTAGCAGGGGGGACTGAAGCTTTCTTT. Encoded protein: CASSLVAGGTEAFF. The chain is built from TRBV5-1 and TRBJ1-1, with 7 bases aligning to TRBD1. Germline CDR1 is SGHRS and CDR2 is YFSETQ. The CDR3 runs to 14 residues. The J segment lost 5 bases and the V segment lost 0 bases, leaving 4 bases of the junction unmatched.

This clone was found once. The rearrangement uses TRBV20-1 and TRBJ2-7, with 10 positions matching TRBD1. Germline V CDR1 and CDR2: DFQATT, SNEGSKA (reference sequence). The V and J ends lost 6 bases and 13 bases, in that order; junction bases with no gene match: 9. The CDR3 contains 11 residues. CDR3: CSALRTGGLYF. For the CDR3, the DNA is TGCAGTGCCCTCAGGACAGGGGGATTATACTTC.

The V call is TRBV6-5, the J call TRBJ2-3, with a tentative D call TRBD2 (6 bases). V lost 0 bases to trimming and J lost 2 bases, with 9 bases between them. This CDR3 comprises 15 residues. Germline assignment: CDR1 MNHEY and CDR2 SVGAGI. The CDR3 sequence is CASSYSGTATDTQYF. CDR3 DNA: TGTGCCAGCAGTTACTCCGGGACTGCCACAGATACGCAGTATTTT.

This chain connects TRBV28 to TRBJ2-1, with 10 bases fitting TRBD2. Germline trimming cut 7 bases from V and 6 bases from J; bases unmatched to any gene: 9. This CDR3 contains 15 residues. CDR1 and CDR2 from the germline V gene are MDHEN and SYDVKM. DNA of the CDR3: TGTGCCAGCACTGTGGCTAGCGGGAGTAGCAATGAGCAGTTCTTC. It translates to CASTVASGSSNEQFF. The full variable domain, rest sourced from reference TRBV28 and TRBJ2-1, is DVKVTQSSRYLVKRTGEKVFLECVQDMDHENMFWYRQDPGLGLRLIYFSYDVKMKEKGDIPEGYSVSREKKERFSLILESASTNQTSMYLCASTVASGSSNEQFFGPGTRLTVL.

This clone was detected once. The chain is built from TRBV29-1 and TRBJ1-2, with D maybe TRBD1 (6 bases). The CDR3 is 12 amino acids. V was clipped by 6 bases and J by 10 bases, with 18 bases between them. Germline V gene sequence: CDR1 SQVTM, CDR2 ANQGSEA. In DNA form, the CDR3 reads TGCAGCGTCGCTCGGTCTCAGGGGCCCTACACCTTC. The encoded protein is CSVARSQGPYTF.

This clone was observed once. The chain joins TRBV6-1 to TRBJ1-4; D remains unclear. Trimming shortened V by 2 bases and J by 7 bases, and 11 bases separated the two germline ends. Germline V gives CDR1 MNHNS, CDR2 SASEGT. There are 14 residues in the CDR3. CDR3 sequence reads: CASSELHTGEKLFF. CDR3 nucleotide sequence: TGTGCCAGCAGTGAATTGCATACGGGTGAAAAACTGTTTTTT.

The chain couples TRBV5-4 to TRBJ2-5; 7 bases agree with TRBD2. The CDR3 spans 15 residues. J lost 2 bases, V lost 4 bases, and 8 bases had no gene match. The V gene's germline CDR1 is SGHNT and CDR2 YYREEE (reference sequence). The chain's CDR3 is CASSPGAGRQETQYF. Here the CDR3 DNA reads TGTGCCAGCAGCCCAGGAGCGGGACGGCAAGAGACCCAGTACTTC.

The V and J genes are TRBV19 and TRBJ1-2; 7 positions agree with TRBD1. CDR1 and CDR2 (germline): LNHDA, SQIVND (reference sequence). Trimming cost V 5 bases and J 2 bases; bases outside gene matches: 11. This CDR3 has 16 amino acids. The DNA for the CDR3 is TGTGCCAGTAGTGCGTCTCCCGGGACAGAAAACTATGGCTACACCTTC. Translated: CASSASPGTENYGYTF.

The chain has TRBV6-1 and TRBJ1-2, with D possibly TRBD1 on 6 matching bases. V was shortened by 2 bases and J by 1 base, with 11 bases between the two germline ends. CDR1 is MNHNS and CDR2 is SASEGT in the germline V gene. There are 15 residues in the CDR3. CDR3 sequence reads: CASSESDRLNYGYTF. The DNA for the CDR3 is TGTGCCAGCAGTGAAAGTGACAGGCTTAACTATGGCTACACCTTC.

Concerning this clone itself: Other nucleotide sequences from this sample produce the same CDR3. The chain carries TRBV10-3 and TRBJ2-2, with D perhaps TRBD1 (5 bases). Germline lookup yields CDR1 ENHRY and CDR2 SYGVKD. The CDR3 runs to 14 residues. V shed 2 bases and J shed 1 base, with 5 bases lying between them. In nucleotides, the CDR3 is TGTGCCATCAGTGAGGACAGGAACACCGGGGAGCTGTTTTTT. It encodes CAISEDRNTGELFF.

This chain uses TRBV29-1 with TRBJ2-5; 7 bases map to TRBD2. The CDR3 loop spans 13 amino acids. With V trimmed by 4 bases and J by 4 bases, 6 bases remained unmatched. Germline V gives CDR1 SQVTM, CDR2 ANQGSEA. The CDR3 DNA reads TGCAGCGTTGGTCGGGGGGAAAGAGAGACCCAGTACTTC. Protein sequence: CSVGRGERETQYF.

The chain links TRBV4-1 to TRBJ1-4; 10 bases fit TRBD1. This CDR3 has 17 amino acids. Per the germline V gene, CDR1 is MGHRA and CDR2 is YSYEKL. Trimming cost V 4 bases and J 5 bases; bases outside gene matches: 10. This chain's CDR3 is CASSRQGDRGGNEKLFF. The CDR3 coding sequence is TGCGCCAGCAGCCGACAGGGGGACAGGGGAGGGAATGAAAAACTGTTTTTT.

The V call is TRBV28, the J call TRBJ2-7; D is unclear. Germline V lookup: CDR1 MDHEN, CDR2 SYDVKM. The V end lost 6 bases, the J end lost 0 bases, and 12 bases lay between the germline ends. CDR3 size: 14 residues. The chain's CDR3 is CASSSGTYSYEQYF. The CDR3 bases are TGTGCCAGCAGCTCTGGAACCTACTCCTACGAGCAGTACTTC.

Comment on this clone: Within the sample, other DNA sequences also encode this same CDR3. The rearrangement joins TRBV5-1 to TRBJ2-1; a possible D gene is TRBD2 (5 bases). The germline V gene has CDR1 SGHRS and CDR2 YFSETQ. Deletions cut 4 bases from V and 0 bases from J, with 8 bases between. This CDR3 is built from 14 residues. Here the CDR3 reads CASSGSASYNEQFF. The CDR3 bases are TGCGCCAGCAGCGGTAGCGCCTCCTACAATGAGCAGTTCTTC. The variable domain in full, completed from reference TRBV5-1 and TRBJ2-1, reads KAGVTQTPRYLIKTRGQQVTLSCSPISGHRSVSWYQQTPGQGLQFLFEYFSETQRNKGNFPGRFSGRQFSNSRSEMNVSTLELGDSALYLCASSGSASYNEQFFGPGTRLTVL.

The chain carries TRBV29-1 and TRBJ1-5, with 8 bases identical to TRBD1. The CDR3 sequence is 14 residues long. Trimming at V came to 7 bases and at J to 4 bases, leaving 9 bases not matched to a gene. Germline assignment: CDR1 SQVTM and CDR2 ANQGSEA. The chain's CDR3 is CSAHSGGRNQPQHF. For the CDR3, the DNA is TGCAGCGCTCACTCAGGGGGCAGAAATCAGCCCCAGCATTTT. Supplemented by reference TRBV29-1 and TRBJ1-5, the full variable domain reads SAVISQKPSRDICQRGTSLTIQCQVDSQVTMMFWYRQQPGQSLTLIATANQGSEATYESGFVIDKFPISRPNLTFSTLTVSNMSPEDSSIYLCSAHSGGRNQPQHFGDGTRLSIL.

The chain uses TRBV18 and TRBJ2-1, with 8 bases lining up with TRBD1. The CDR3 spans 17 residues. CDR1 and CDR2 from the germline V gene are KGHSH and LQKENI. With V trimmed by 4 bases and J by 7 bases, 15 bases remained unmatched. Here the CDR3 DNA reads TGTGCCAGCTCACTTTTTTTTAGGACAGGGATTGAGAATGAGCAGTTCTTC. Protein product: CASSLFFRTGIENEQFF.

The V call is TRBV2, the J call TRBJ1-2, with TRBD1 matching over 10 bases. The V segment lost 5 bases and the J segment 3 bases; nucleotides outside the gene matches: 9. The CDR3 loop spans 16 amino acids. Germline loops: CDR1 SNHLY, CDR2 FYNNEI. CDR3 in amino acids: CASSSLPGQGYYGYTF. The DNA of the CDR3 is TGTGCCAGCAGTTCCTTACCGGGACAGGGGTACTATGGCTACACCTTC.

Notes on this clone: The sample has other DNA sequences that encode this CDR3 too. This rearrangement joins TRBV5-1 to TRBJ2-1; D unclear. Trimming pared 0 bases from V and 5 bases from J, leaving 6 bases between. This CDR3 has 13 amino acids. Looked up from germline, CDR1 is SGHRS and CDR2 is YFSETQ. Here the CDR3 reads CASSLVPDNEQFF. CDR3 coding DNA: TGCGCCAGCAGCTTGGTCCCGGACAATGAGCAGTTCTTC. Full variable domain (missing parts from reference TRBV5-1 and TRBJ2-1): KAGVTQTPRYLIKTRGQQVTLSCSPISGHRSVSWYQQTPGQGLQFLFEYFSETQRNKGNFPGRFSGRQFSNSRSEMNVSTLELGDSALYLCASSLVPDNEQFFGPGTRLTVL.

This chain links TRBV29-1 with TRBJ2-1; 12 bases fit TRBD2. The CDR3 covers 16 residues. The junction had 4 bases not matched to a gene; V was cut back by 3 bases and J by 1 base. Germline-derived CDR1 and CDR2 are SQVTM and ANQGSEA. The CDR3 protein is CSVEPGLAGSYNEQFF. The CDR3 nucleotides are TGCAGCGTTGAGCCTGGACTAGCGGGATCCTACAATGAGCAGTTCTTC.